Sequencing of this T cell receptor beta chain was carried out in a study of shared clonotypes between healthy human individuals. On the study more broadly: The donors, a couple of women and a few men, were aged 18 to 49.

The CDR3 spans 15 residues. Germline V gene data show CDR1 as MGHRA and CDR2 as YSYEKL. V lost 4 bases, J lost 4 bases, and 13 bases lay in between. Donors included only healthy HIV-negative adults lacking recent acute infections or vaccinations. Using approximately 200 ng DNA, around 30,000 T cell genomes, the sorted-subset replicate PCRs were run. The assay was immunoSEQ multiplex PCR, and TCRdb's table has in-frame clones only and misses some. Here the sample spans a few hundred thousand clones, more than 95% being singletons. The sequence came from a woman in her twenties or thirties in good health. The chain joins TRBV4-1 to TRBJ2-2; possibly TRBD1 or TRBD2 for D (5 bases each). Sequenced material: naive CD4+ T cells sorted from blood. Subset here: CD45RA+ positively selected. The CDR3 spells CASSPWGSGTGELFF. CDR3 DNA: TGCGCCAGCAGCCCCTGGGGGAGCGGCACCGGGGAGCTGTTTTTT.